This T cell receptor beta chain was found in a study of blood T cell repertoires in COVID-19. Overall study: Sites in the United States, Italy and Spain provided acute and convalescent COVID-19 samples. Nucleic acid was either cDNA or gDNA, and it came from T cells, B-cell-depleted T cells, or PBMCs.

Per the original methods: Cell counts per sample came from amplifying reference gene primers. Generated by immunoSEQ multiplex PCR, the TCRdb table keeps only in-frame clones and is missing some. V, J and clone size derive from that table, while D and trimming were established from the DNA sequence. The sample has about 91,000 clones, about four fifths seen once; the top ten hold approximately 25%. The V gene lost 4 bases and the J gene lost 2 bases, with 13 bases spanning the gap. There are 15 residues in the CDR3. Germline CDR1 reads SGHTS; CDR2 reads YDEGEE. The gene calls are TRBV5-8 and TRBJ1-5; no clear D. The sequencing input was peripheral blood. This receptor was obtained from a man between 65 and 85 years old with acute or convalescent COVID-19. CDR3 nucleotides: TGTGCCAGCAGCCAGGCGGGCGGACGCAATCAGCCCCAGCATTTT. Its protein product is CASSQAGGRNQPQHF.